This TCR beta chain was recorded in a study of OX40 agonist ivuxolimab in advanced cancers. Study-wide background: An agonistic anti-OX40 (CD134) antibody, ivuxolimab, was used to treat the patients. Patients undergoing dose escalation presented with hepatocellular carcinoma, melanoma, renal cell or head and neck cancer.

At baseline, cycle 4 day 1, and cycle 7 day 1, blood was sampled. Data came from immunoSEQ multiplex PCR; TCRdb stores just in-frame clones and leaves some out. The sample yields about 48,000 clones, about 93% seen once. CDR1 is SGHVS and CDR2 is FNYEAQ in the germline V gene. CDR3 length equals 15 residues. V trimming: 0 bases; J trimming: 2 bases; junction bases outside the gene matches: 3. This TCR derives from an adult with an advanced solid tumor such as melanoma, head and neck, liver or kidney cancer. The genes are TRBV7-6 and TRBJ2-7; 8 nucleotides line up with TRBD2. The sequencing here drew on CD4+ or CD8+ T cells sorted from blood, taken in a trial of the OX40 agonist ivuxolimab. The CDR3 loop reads CASSLAAGETYEQYF. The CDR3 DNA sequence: TGTGCCAGCAGCTTAGCAGCGGGGGAGACCTACGAGCAGTACTTC.